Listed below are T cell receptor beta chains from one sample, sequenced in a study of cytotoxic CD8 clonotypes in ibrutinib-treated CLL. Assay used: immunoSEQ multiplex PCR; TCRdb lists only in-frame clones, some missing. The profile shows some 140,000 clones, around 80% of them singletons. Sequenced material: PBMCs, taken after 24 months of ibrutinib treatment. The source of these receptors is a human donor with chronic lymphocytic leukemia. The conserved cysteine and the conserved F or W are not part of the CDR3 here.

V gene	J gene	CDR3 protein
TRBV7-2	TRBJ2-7	ASRPNSYEQY
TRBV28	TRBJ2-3	ASSQRRGREDTQY
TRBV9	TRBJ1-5	ASSGSGANNQPQH
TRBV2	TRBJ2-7	ATPRTGKDEQY
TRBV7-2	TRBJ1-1	ASSFGQMNTEAF
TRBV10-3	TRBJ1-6	AISESGPGGYSPLH
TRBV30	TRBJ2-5	AWSDPAGAETQY
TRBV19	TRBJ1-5	ASSNVDTALQPQH
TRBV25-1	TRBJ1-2	ASSANRGGHTGYT
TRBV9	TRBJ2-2	ASSVAGTDTGELF
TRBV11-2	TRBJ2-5	ASSFRWTSEETQY
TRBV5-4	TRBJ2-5	ASSSGRGAADAETQY
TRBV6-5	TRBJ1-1	ASSSRLGQGAF
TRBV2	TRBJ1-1	ASSELTGDPLNTEAF
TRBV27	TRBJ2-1	ASSPIARQGNNEQF
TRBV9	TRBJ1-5	ASSVEQGLNQPQH
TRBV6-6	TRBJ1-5	ASSRTGVRDQPQH
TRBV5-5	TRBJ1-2	ASSLRGAAANYGYT
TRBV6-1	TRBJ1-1	ASSYGFEAF
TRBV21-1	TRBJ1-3	ASSKYSSCHSGNTIY
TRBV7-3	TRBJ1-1	ASSLDSSNTEAF
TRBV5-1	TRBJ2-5	ASSRDVGGTQETQY
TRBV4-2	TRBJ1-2	ASSQEGVLNYGYT
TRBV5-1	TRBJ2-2	ASSLMSLGGSNTGELF
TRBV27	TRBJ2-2	ASSLSRGRTGELF
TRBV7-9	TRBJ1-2	ASSLVVGTTNYGYT
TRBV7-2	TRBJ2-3	ASSLATAGGWKTDTQY
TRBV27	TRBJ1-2	ASSPAGQGNGYT
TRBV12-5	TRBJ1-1	ASGPRGANTEAF
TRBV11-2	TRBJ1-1	ASSQRLGDGGTEAF
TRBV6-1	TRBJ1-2	AIGQVYGYT